This TCR beta chain was recorded in a study of vaccination and CD4 T cells after COVID-19. Study-level background: Control cultures were supplied with a CEFX pool, an HIV-1 Nef pool, or no peptide at all.

Cultured CD4+ T cells had their DNA profiled by the Oncomine TCR Beta short-read assay. One entry per CDR3 protein, called by TCRdb with MiXCR from the PCR reads. The data contain around 17,000 distinct CDR3 sequences, around 50% of them singletons. Study outcomes and limitations: Vaccine-specific clones in convalescent patients were spike mono-reactive in 304 of 307 cases. Recorded median SARS-CoV-2-reactive clonotype numbers increased from around 21 to 38 without reaching significance.

Regarding time point: late sampling 161 to 241 days after vaccination in three convalescent patients. This sample's treatment: roughly 10-day PBMC culture with coronavirus spike peptide pools or control peptides (ViraFEST assay). After being plated at two million per well, PBMCs were cultured with 10 IU/ml IL-2 and around 11 ug/ml peptide pools. Trimming cost V 8 bases and J 3 bases, with 14 bases left between them. CDR3 length: 13 amino acids. The germline gives CDR1 SGHAT, CDR2 FQNNGV. This clonotype has more than one count but fewer than ten. Its matching antigen is unknown. The clonotype comes from a human donor who had recovered from COVID-19. The input for sequencing was CD4+ T cells from blood, cultured in vitro, taken about 7 months after SARS-CoV-2 vaccination. V and J are TRBV11-2 and TRBJ2-7; D is possibly TRBD2 (5 bases). CDR3: CASGWTVNYEQYF. The DNA for the CDR3 is TGTGCCAGCGGATGGACTGTGAACTACGAGCAGTACTTC.